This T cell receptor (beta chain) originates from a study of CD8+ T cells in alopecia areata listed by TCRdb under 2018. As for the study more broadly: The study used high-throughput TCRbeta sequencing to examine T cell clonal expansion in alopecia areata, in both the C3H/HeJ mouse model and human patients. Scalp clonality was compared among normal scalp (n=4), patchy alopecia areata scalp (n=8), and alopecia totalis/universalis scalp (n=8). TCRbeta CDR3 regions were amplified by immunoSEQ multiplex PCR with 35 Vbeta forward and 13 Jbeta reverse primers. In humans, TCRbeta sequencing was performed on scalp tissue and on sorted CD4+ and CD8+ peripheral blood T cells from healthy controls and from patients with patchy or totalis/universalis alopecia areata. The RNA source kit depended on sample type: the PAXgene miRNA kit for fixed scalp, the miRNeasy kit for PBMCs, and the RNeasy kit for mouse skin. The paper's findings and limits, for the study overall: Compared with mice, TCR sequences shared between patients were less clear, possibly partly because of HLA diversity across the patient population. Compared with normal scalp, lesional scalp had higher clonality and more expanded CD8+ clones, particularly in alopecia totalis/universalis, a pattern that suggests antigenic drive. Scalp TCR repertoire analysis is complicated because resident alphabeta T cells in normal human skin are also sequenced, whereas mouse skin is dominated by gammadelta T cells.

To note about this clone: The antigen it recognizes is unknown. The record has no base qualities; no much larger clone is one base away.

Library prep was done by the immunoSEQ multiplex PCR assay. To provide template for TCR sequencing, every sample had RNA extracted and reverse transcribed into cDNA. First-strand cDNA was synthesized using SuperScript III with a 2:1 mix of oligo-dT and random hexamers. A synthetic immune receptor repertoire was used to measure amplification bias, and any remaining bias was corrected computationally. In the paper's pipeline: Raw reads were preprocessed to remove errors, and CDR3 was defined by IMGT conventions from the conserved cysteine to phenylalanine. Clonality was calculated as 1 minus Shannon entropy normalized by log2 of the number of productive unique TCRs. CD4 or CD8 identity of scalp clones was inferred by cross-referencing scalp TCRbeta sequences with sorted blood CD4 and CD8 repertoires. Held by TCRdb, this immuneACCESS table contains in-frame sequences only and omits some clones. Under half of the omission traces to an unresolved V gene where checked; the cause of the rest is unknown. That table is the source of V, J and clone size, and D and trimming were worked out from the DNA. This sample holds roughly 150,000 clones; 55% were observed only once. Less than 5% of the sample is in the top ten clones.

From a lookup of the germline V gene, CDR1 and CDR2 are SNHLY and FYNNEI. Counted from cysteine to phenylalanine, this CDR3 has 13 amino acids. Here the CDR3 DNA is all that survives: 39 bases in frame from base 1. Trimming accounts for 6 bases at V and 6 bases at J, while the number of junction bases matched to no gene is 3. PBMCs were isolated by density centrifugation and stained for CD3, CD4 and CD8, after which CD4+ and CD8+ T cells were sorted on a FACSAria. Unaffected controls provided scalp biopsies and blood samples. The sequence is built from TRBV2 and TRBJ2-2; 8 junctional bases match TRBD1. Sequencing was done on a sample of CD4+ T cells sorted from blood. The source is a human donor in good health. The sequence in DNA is TGTGCCAGCAGACAGACAGGGGCCGGGGAGCTGTTTTTT. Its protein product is CASRQTGAGELFF. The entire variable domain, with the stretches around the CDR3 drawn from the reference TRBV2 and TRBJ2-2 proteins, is EPEVTQTPSHQVTQMGQEVILRCVPISNHLYFYWYRQILGQKVEFLVSFYNNEISEKSEIFDDQFSVERPDGSNFTLKIRSTKLEDSAMYFCASRQTGAGELFFGEGSRLTVL.